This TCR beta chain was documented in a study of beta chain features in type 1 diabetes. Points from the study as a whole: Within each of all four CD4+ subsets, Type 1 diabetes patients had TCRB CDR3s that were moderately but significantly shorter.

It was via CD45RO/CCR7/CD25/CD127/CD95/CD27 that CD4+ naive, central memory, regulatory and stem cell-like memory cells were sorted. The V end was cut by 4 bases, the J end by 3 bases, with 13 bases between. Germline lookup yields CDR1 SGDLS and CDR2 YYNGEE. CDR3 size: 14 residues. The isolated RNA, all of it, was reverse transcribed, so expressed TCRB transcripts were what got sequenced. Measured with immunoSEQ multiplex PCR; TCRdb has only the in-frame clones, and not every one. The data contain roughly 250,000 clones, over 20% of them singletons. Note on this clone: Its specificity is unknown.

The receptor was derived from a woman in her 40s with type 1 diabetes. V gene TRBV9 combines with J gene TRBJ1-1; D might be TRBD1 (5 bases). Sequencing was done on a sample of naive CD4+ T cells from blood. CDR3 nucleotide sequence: TGTGCCAGCAGCCTAGACAGCGGTGACACTGAAGCTTTCTTT. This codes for CASSLDSGDTEAFF.